This T cell receptor beta chain was observed in a study of blood T cell repertoires in COVID-19. Study information: T cells, B-cell-depleted T cells, or PBMCs supplied cDNA or gDNA.

Source study methods: Reference gene primer amplification yielded estimated nucleated cell counts. Produced via immunoSEQ multiplex PCR; TCRdb's table is partial and in-frame only. V, J and clone size derive from that table, while D and trimming were established from the DNA sequence. The table includes hundreds of thousands of clones, 70% to 90% detected once. Germline V gene lookup returns CDR1 MNHEY and CDR2 SMNVEV (reference sequence). Deletions cut 2 bases from V and 7 bases from J, with 11 bases between. CDR3 length equals 13 residues. The rearrangement joins TRBV27 to TRBJ1-1, with D hard to call. Material: peripheral blood. This sequence originates from a man aged 18 to 29 with active or convalescent COVID-19. CDR3 in DNA: TGTGCCAGCAGTTTACCAGGATCCCTTGAAGCTTTCTTT. Protein: CASSLPGSLEAFF.